Listed below are T cell receptor beta chains from one sample, sequenced in a study of PD-1 blockade in classical Hodgkin lymphoma. Profiled with immunoSEQ multiplex PCR; TCRdb holds only in-frame clones, not every one. The sample consists of about 89,000 clones, about nine tenths of them appearing once. The source was peripheral blood mononuclear cells (PBMCs), collected before the fourth cycle of nivolumab. The receptors stem from a human donor with classical Hodgkin lymphoma. The CDR3 runs from the conserved cysteine through the conserved F or W. The order of the fields is J gene, clone size, D gene, V gene, CDR3 protein, CDR3 DNA. A D gene is named only where the DNA matches it firmly. Clone size is not always given. Where it is, it says once, few, many or a class for expanded clones.

j_call: TRBJ2-1
clone_size: -
d_call: -
v_call: TRBV11-2
cdr3_aa: CASSLKSDEQFF
cdr3_nt: TGTGCCAGCAGCTTAAAGTCCGATGAGCAGTTCTTC

j_call: TRBJ1-2
clone_size: once
d_call: -
v_call: TRBV7-2
cdr3_aa: CASSLVSAYGYTF
cdr3_nt: TGTGCCAGCAGCTTAGTGTCGGCCTATGGCTACACCTTC

j_call: TRBJ2-1
clone_size: -
d_call: -
v_call: TRBV6-5
cdr3_aa: CASSNTPPSYNEQFF
cdr3_nt: TGTGCCAGCAGCAATACCCCCCCATCTTACAATGAGCAGTTCTTC

j_call: TRBJ2-1
clone_size: -
d_call: TRBD2
v_call: TRBV25-1
cdr3_aa: CASTERGYSYNEQFF
cdr3_nt: TGTGCCAGCACAGAGCGGGGGTACTCCTACAATGAGCAGTTCTTC

j_call: TRBJ1-1
clone_size: -
d_call: -
v_call: TRBV5-1
cdr3_aa: CASSSLWGVDTEAFF
cdr3_nt: TGCGCCAGCAGCTCTCTGTGGGGGGTTGACACTGAAGCTTTCTTT

j_call: TRBJ1-2
clone_size: -
d_call: TRBD1
v_call: TRBV2
cdr3_aa: CASRGGQGADGYTF
cdr3_nt: TGTGCCAGCAGAGGGGGACAGGGGGCGGATGGCTACACCTTC

j_call: TRBJ1-2
clone_size: -
d_call: TRBD1
v_call: TRBV19
cdr3_aa: CASSLGMEQGAWGYTF
cdr3_nt: TGTGCCAGTAGCCTAGGAATGGAGCAGGGGGCATGGGGCTACACCTTC

j_call: TRBJ2-1
clone_size: -
d_call: -
v_call: TRBV7-2
cdr3_aa: CASSVEPPAYNEQFF
cdr3_nt: TGTGCCAGCAGCGTCGAGCCCCCGGCCTACAATGAGCAGTTCTTC

j_call: TRBJ1-3
clone_size: -
d_call: -
v_call: TRBV5-5
cdr3_aa: CASSLWSDGSGNTIYF
cdr3_nt: TGTGCCAGCAGCTTGTGGTCGGACGGCTCTGGAAACACCATATATTTT

j_call: TRBJ2-7
clone_size: -
d_call: -
v_call: TRBV19
cdr3_aa: CASSRALGQSYEQYF
cdr3_nt: TGTGCCAGTAGTCGCGCTCTTGGACAGTCCTACGAGCAGTACTTC

j_call: TRBJ1-1
clone_size: -
d_call: -
v_call: TRBV7-9
cdr3_aa: CASSLAQGRRTEAFF
cdr3_nt: TGTGCCAGCAGCTTGGCCCAGGGGCGGAGAACTGAAGCTTTCTTT

j_call: TRBJ1-2
clone_size: -
d_call: -
v_call: TRBV6-6
cdr3_aa: CASSHGKGEYGYTF
cdr3_nt: TGTGCCAGCAGCCATGGAAAGGGGGAATATGGCTACACCTTC

j_call: TRBJ1-2
clone_size: medium-sized
d_call: -
v_call: TRBV29-1
cdr3_aa: CSVVGETAHGYTF
cdr3_nt: TGCAGCGTTGTTGGGGAGACAGCCCATGGCTACACCTTC

j_call: TRBJ2-2
clone_size: -
d_call: -
v_call: TRBV19
cdr3_aa: CASSIYGANTGELFF
cdr3_nt: TGTGCCAGTAGTATTTACGGCGCGAACACCGGGGAGCTGTTTTTT